This T cell receptor (beta chain) was profiled in a study of cytomegalovirus exposure and HLA in healthy donors. General study results and limits: Rare TCR sequences predominated, though certain public TCRs were found in many donors. In a later analysis, TCR beta V- and J-gene trimming showed a link to a missense DCLRE1C variant.

As for this clone: The target antigen is unknown.

PCR primers comprised 60 Vbeta and 13 Jbeta primers. Original data processing: It was a later analysis that counted about 80 million unique TCR beta chains, of which roughly 11 million were shared. The protocol was immunoSEQ multiplex PCR, while the TCRdb copy is restricted to in-frame clones and leaves out a portion. V, J and clone size are taken as reported in that table, and D and trimming were inferred from the DNA itself. The sample includes 99,000 or so clones, under 85% of them seen just once. Sample: PBMCs. The receptor comes from a young man in good health and CMV-seronegative.

CDR3 amino acids: CASSPGINEKLFF. The CDR3, as DNA: TGTGCCAGCTCACCGGGCATTAATGAAAAACTGTTTTTT. V and J are TRBV18 and TRBJ1-4; no clear D gene. V lost 3 bases and J 4 bases, leaving 6 bases between the germline ends. Germline CDR1 and CDR2: KGHSH and LQKENI. This CDR3 region has 13 residues.